The next 22 T cell receptor beta chains were all read from a single sample in a study of shared clonotypes between healthy human individuals. Sequencing used immunoSEQ multiplex PCR; TCRdb keeps in-frame clones, though not all of them. The table records about 2.2 million clones, 85% to 95% of them present only once. Naivety among CD8 cells was defined by CD45RO negativity and positive CCR7 selection, thereby excluding terminally differentiated effector memory CD45RA+ cells. The specimen was naive CD8+ T cells from PBMCs. The receptors derive from a man younger than 35 in good health. Some clones in this sample may be carry-over from other donors' samples.

The chain recombines TRBV7-2 with TRBJ1-4; 7 positions agree with TRBD1. This CDR3 is built from 15 residues. The V and J ends lost 0 bases and 6 bases, in that order; junction bases with no gene match: 4. In germline, CDR1 is SGHTA, CDR2 FQGNSA. CDR3 protein: CASSLAAGGDEKLFF. As DNA, the CDR3 is TGTGCCAGCAGCTTAGCGGCAGGGGGAGATGAAAAACTGTTTTTT.

This sequence joins TRBV14 and TRBJ2-1; 11 bases fit TRBD1. Germline CDR1 and CDR2: SGHDN and FVKESK. CDR3 length equals 16 residues. J lost 5 bases, V lost 3 bases, and 6 bases had no gene match. The CDR3: CASSQIPGQGDNEQFF. CDR3 sequence (DNA): TGTGCCAGCAGCCAGATTCCGGGACAGGGGGACAATGAGCAGTTCTTC.

The V call is TRBV18, the J call TRBJ2-7; weak D call: TRBD2 (5 bases). Germline CDR1 is KGHSH and CDR2 is LQKENI. V was pared by 2 bases and J by 0 bases, with 8 bases between. The CDR3 is 14 amino acids. The CDR3 region has the DNA TGTGCCAGCTCACCAGGGAGACGCTCCTACGAGCAGTACTTC. Encoded protein: CASSPGRRSYEQYF.

This clone was counted a single time. Distinct nucleotide sequences in the sample also encode this CDR3. In nucleotides, the CDR3 is TGTGCCAGCAGTTTAGAGGCGGACTACGAGCAGTACTTC. Its translation: CASSLEADYEQYF. The chain combines TRBV27 with TRBJ2-7, with no clear D. The germline V and J ends were trimmed by 2 bases and 3 bases, with 8 bases remaining between them. The CDR3 extends over 13 amino acids. The germline CDR1 and CDR2 sequences are MNHEY and SMNVEV (reference sequence).

The chain carries TRBV11-2 and TRBJ2-5; possibly TRBD2 for D (6 bases). The CDR3 is 15 residues long. Trimming took 5 bases from V and 8 from J, leaving 21 bases between them. Germline V lookup: CDR1 SGHAT, CDR2 FQNNGV. The CDR3 loop reads CASSPGLWTQGTQYF. CDR3 DNA sequence: TGTGCCAGCAGCCCGGGACTCTGGACCCAAGGTACCCAGTACTTC.

V gene TRBV28 combines with J gene TRBJ2-1, with 13 bases matching TRBD2. CDR3 length equals 15 residues. Looked up from germline, CDR1 is MDHEN and CDR2 is SYDVKM. Trimming cost V 6 bases and J 8 bases; bases outside gene matches: 7. CDR3 in amino acids: CASRLTSGRKDEQFF. As DNA, the CDR3 is TGTGCCAGCAGACTGACTAGCGGGAGGAAGGATGAGCAGTTCTTC.

This clone was counted a single time. The gene calls are TRBV28 and TRBJ2-1; possibly TRBD1 for D (6 bases). V lost 1 base and J 9 bases, leaving 13 bases between the germline ends. Per the germline V gene, CDR1 is MDHEN and CDR2 is SYDVKM. The CDR3 spans 14 residues. The CDR3 bases are TGTGCCAGCAGTTTATTTTCAGGGGTAGGTGAGCAGTTCTTC. Protein product: CASSLFSGVGEQFF.

The J gene is TRBJ2-7, the V gene TRBV7-8; 8 bases map to TRBD1. Germline-derived CDR1 and CDR2 are SGHVS and FQNEAQ. J gave up 6 bases and V 4 bases, and 2 bases lay outside the gene matches. The CDR3 contains 12 residues. The CDR3: CASSYGQGEQYF. The DNA for the CDR3 is TGTGCCAGCAGCTACGGACAGGGCGAGCAGTACTTC.

The chain is built from TRBV28 and TRBJ2-1; D may correspond to TRBD1 or TRBD2 (5 bases each). Looked up from germline, CDR1 is MDHEN and CDR2 is SYDVKM. The CDR3 spans 15 residues. V was pared by 3 bases and J by 8 bases, with 17 bases between. The CDR3 reads CASSFGATPPDEQFF. For the CDR3, the DNA is TGTGCCAGCAGTTTCGGGGCTACTCCCCCCGATGAGCAGTTCTTC. Full variable domain (remainder filled in from reference TRBV28 and TRBJ2-1): DVKVTQSSRYLVKRTGEKVFLECVQDMDHENMFWYRQDPGLGLRLIYFSYDVKMKEKGDIPEGYSVSREKKERFSLILESASTNQTSMYLCASSFGATPPDEQFFGPGTRLTVL.

This rearrangement joins TRBV9 to TRBJ2-1; 10 bases align to TRBD2. The CDR3 sequence is 15 residues long. Per germline, CDR1 SGDLS and CDR2 YYNGEE. V lost 5 bases to trimming and J lost 6 bases; unmatched junction nucleotides: 8. The CDR3 protein is CASSMSGRAGNEQFF. In DNA form, the CDR3 reads TGTGCCAGCAGTATGAGCGGGAGGGCCGGCAATGAGCAGTTCTTC.

The V and J genes are TRBV5-1 and TRBJ2-3; 9 positions match TRBD2. J was trimmed by 6 bases and V by 0 bases; bases with no gene match: 8. The CDR3 is made up of 16 amino acids. From germline, CDR1 is SGHRS and CDR2 YFSETQ. The chain's CDR3 is CASSLDPSGIRDTQYF. CDR3 DNA: TGCGCCAGCAGCTTGGACCCTAGCGGGATCAGGGATACGCAGTATTTT.

The gene calls are TRBV28 and TRBJ2-7, with 7 bases fitting TRBD1. Germline CDR1 MDHEN, CDR2 SYDVKM. The J segment lost 2 bases and the V segment lost 6 bases, leaving 10 bases of the junction unmatched. This CDR3 is built from 15 residues. CDR3 residues: CASRARDSQTYEQYF. As DNA, the CDR3 is TGTGCCAGCAGGGCCCGGGACAGTCAGACCTACGAGCAGTACTTC. The complete variable domain, with remaining parts taken from reference TRBV28 and TRBJ2-7, reads DVKVTQSSRYLVKRTGEKVFLECVQDMDHENMFWYRQDPGLGLRLIYFSYDVKMKEKGDIPEGYSVSREKKERFSLILESASTNQTSMYLCASRARDSQTYEQYFGPGTRLTVT.

V gene TRBV27 combines with J gene TRBJ2-7, with 9 bases lining up with TRBD1. After removal of 1 base from V and 5 bases from J, the junction contained 6 bases not matched to a gene. CDR1 and CDR2 from the germline V gene are MNHEY and SMNVEV (reference sequence). The CDR3 has 15 amino acids. The CDR3 reads CASSLLQGAPHEQYF. DNA for the CDR3: TGTGCCAGCAGTTTATTACAGGGGGCGCCCCACGAGCAGTACTTC.

This chain uses TRBV29-1 with TRBJ1-1; 7 bases align to TRBD1. Germline assignment: CDR1 SQVTM and CDR2 ANQGSEA. The CDR3 covers 21 residues. Unmatched junction bases numbered 29, after V lost 7 bases and J lost 0 bases. The CDR3 nucleotides are TGCAGCGGTGGAATGACGGACCCGGACACCGGGACAGCCGATATGAACACTGAAGCTTTCTTT. Its translation is CSGGMTDPDTGTADMNTEAFF. Drawing the rest from reference TRBV29-1 and TRBJ1-1, the complete variable domain is SAVISQKPSRDICQRGTSLTIQCQVDSQVTMMFWYRQQPGQSLTLIATANQGSEATYESGFVIDKFPISRPNLTFSTLTVSNMSPEDSSIYLCSGGMTDPDTGTADMNTEAFFGQGTRLTVV.

The rearrangement joins TRBV10-1 to TRBJ2-5; the match to TRBD2 covers 9 bases. The V gene's germline CDR1 is WNHNN and CDR2 SYGVQD (reference sequence). The V and J ends lost 9 bases and 5 bases, in that order; junction bases with no gene match: 7. This CDR3 contains 13 residues. The CDR3 nucleotides read TGCGCCAGGCCCTGCAGCGGGAGGGAGACCCAGTACTTC. Protein: CARPCSGRETQYF.

The rearrangement uses TRBV6-6 and TRBJ2-5; TRBD2 matches at 9 bases. The J segment lost 5 bases and the V segment lost 7 bases, leaving 11 bases of the junction unmatched. Germline loops: CDR1 MNHNY, CDR2 SVGAGI (reference sequence). This CDR3 has 15 residues. The CDR3, as DNA: TGTGCCAGCACCGTTAGCGGGAGAGGAGAGGAGACCCAGTACTTC. This encodes CASTVSGRGEETQYF.

This sequence joins TRBV11-1 and TRBJ2-6; D is uncertain. The V end lost 2 bases, the J end lost 4 bases, and 21 bases lay between the germline ends. The CDR3 covers 19 residues. The germline V gene has CDR1 SGHAT and CDR2 FQDESV (reference sequence). As DNA, the CDR3 is TGTGCCAGCAGCTTAAGTGCTGGAATTGGTAGTGACGGGGCCAACGTCCTGACTTTC. Protein product: CASSLSAGIGSDGANVLTF.

The CDR3 loop reads CASSLRGGPTRGDEQFF. The CDR3 DNA reads TGTGCCAGCAGCTTAAGAGGGGGCCCCACGCGGGGCGATGAGCAGTTCTTC. The V call is TRBV7-3, the J call TRBJ2-1; tentatively, D is TRBD1 (7 bases). Looked up from germline, CDR1 is SGHTA and CDR2 is FQGTGA. This CDR3 has 17 amino acids. Trimming removed 1 base at V and 8 bases at J, with 21 bases between. Complete variable domain (other parts from reference TRBV7-3 and TRBJ2-1): GAGVSQTPSNKVTEKGKYVELRCDPISGHTALYWYRQSLGQGPEFLIYFQGTGAADDSGLPNDRFFAVRPEGSVSTLKIQRTERGDSAVYLCASSLRGGPTRGDEQFFGPGTRLTVL.

This clone was counted once. J is TRBJ2-7 and V is TRBV4-2, with D perhaps matching TRBD1 (6 bases). V lost 8 bases to trimming and J lost 2 bases, with 19 bases between them. The CDR3 is 15 residues long. Germline loops: CDR1 LGHNA, CDR2 YNFKEQ. The CDR3: CASAGSGDGPYEQYF. In DNA, the CDR3 is TGTGCCAGCGCAGGGTCAGGGGATGGGCCCTACGAGCAGTACTTC.

The J gene is TRBJ1-4, the V gene TRBV15, with D perhaps TRBD1 (5 bases). The CDR3 runs to 16 residues. V gave up 1 base and J gave up 4 bases, with 13 bases separating them. Per the germline V gene, CDR1 is LNHNV and CDR2 is YYDKDF (reference sequence). CDR3 residues: CATSRGQGRNNEKLFF. The CDR3 region has the DNA TGTGCCACCAGCAGAGGCCAGGGCCGGAATAATGAAAAACTGTTTTTT.

The gene calls are TRBV13 and TRBJ1-4; TRBD1 is a possible D gene (5 bases). CDR3 size: 16 residues. Germline-derived CDR1 and CDR2 are PRHDT and FYEKMQ (reference sequence). V lost 3 bases and J 3 bases, leaving 14 bases between the germline ends. CDR3 nucleotide sequence: TGTGCCAGCAGCTTCTCTCAGGGCTTGGCTAATGAAAAACTGTTTTTT. It is translated as CASSFSQGLANEKLFF.

The J gene is TRBJ2-1, the V gene TRBV27, with TRBD2 as a possible D gene (5 bases). This CDR3 comprises 16 residues. The ends were cut back, 5 bases at V and 5 bases at J, with 19 bases in the middle. CDR1 MNHEY and CDR2 SMNVEV come from the germline V gene (reference sequence). The CDR3 loop reads CASSPSTGVLHNEQFF. The CDR3 DNA follows: TGTGCCAGCAGTCCGTCAACCGGGGTCCTCCACAATGAGCAGTTCTTC.